This TCR beta chain was captured in a study of blood T cell repertoires in COVID-19. Generated by immunoSEQ multiplex PCR, the TCRdb table keeps only in-frame clones and is missing some. Seen here are 390,000 or so clones, around 91% observed once, and the top ten hold around 7%. This TCR was sampled from a man aged 18 to 35 with active or convalescent COVID-19. The sequenced material came from peripheral blood.

The CDR3 DNA sequence: TGTGCCAGCAGTCAAGCGGACGATCGCTACACCTTC. This encodes CASSQADDRYTF. V and J are TRBV7-9 and TRBJ1-2, with D uncertain. The CDR3 runs 12 residues. Germline V gives CDR1 SEHNR, CDR2 FQNEAQ (reference sequence). V was clipped by 6 bases and J by 9 bases, with 14 bases between them.